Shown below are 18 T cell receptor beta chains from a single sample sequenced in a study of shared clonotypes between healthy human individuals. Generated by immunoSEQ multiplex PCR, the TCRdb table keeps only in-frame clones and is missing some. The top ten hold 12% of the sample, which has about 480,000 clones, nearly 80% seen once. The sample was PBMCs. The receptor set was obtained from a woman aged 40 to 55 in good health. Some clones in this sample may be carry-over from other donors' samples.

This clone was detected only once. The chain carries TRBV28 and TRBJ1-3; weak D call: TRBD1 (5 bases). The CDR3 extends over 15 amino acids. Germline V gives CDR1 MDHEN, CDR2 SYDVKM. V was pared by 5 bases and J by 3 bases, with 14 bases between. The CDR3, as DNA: TGTGCCAGCAGTGCATCCGGGACGTATGGAAACACCATATATTTT. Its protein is CASSASGTYGNTIYF.

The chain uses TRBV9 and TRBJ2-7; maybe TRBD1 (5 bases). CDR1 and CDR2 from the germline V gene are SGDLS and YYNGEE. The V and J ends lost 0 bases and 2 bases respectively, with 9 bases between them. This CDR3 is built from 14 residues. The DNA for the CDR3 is TGTGCCAGCAGCGTAGATCTAGGGGCCTACGAGCAGTACTTC. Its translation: CASSVDLGAYEQYF.

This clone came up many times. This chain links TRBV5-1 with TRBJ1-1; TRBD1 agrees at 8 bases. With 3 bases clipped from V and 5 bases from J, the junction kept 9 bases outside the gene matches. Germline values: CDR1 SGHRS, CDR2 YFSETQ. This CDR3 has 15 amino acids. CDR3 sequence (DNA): TGCGCCAGCAGCTACCGGACAGGGTCATCGACTGAAGCTTTCTTT. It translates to CASSYRTGSSTEAFF.

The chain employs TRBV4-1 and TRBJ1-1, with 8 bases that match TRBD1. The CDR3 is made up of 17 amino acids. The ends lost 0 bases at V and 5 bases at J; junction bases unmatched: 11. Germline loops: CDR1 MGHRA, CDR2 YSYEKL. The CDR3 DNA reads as TGCGCCAGCAGCCAAGAGGGAAGGCAGGGGGCAGGAACTGAAGCTTTCTTT. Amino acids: CASSQEGRQGAGTEAFF.

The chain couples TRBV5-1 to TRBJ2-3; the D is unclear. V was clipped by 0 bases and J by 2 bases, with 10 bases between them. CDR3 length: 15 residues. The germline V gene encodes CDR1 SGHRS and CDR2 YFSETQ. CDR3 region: CASSLEGRNTDTQYF. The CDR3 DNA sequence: TGCGCCAGCAGCTTGGAGGGCAGAAACACAGATACGCAGTATTTT.

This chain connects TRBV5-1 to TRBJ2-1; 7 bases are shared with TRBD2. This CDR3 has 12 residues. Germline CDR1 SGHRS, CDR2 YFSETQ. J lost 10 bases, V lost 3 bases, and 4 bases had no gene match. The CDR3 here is CASSYSGWEQFF. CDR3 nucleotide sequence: TGCGCCAGCAGCTATAGCGGGTGGGAGCAGTTCTTC.

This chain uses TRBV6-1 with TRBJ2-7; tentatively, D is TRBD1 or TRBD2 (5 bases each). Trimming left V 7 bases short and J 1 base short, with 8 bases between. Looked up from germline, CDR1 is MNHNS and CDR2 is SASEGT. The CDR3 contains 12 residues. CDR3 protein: CASMGDSYEQYF. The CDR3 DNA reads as TGTGCCAGCATGGGGGATTCCTACGAGCAGTACTTC.

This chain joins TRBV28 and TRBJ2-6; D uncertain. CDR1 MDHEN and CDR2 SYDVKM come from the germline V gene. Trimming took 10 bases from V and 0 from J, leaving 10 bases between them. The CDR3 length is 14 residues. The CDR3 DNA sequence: TGTGCCACCTGGAAACGCTCTGGGGCCAACGTCCTGACTTTC. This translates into CATWKRSGANVLTF. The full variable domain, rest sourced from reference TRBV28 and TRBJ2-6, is DVKVTQSSRYLVKRTGEKVFLECVQDMDHENMFWYRQDPGLGLRLIYFSYDVKMKEKGDIPEGYSVSREKKERFSLILESASTNQTSMYLCATWKRSGANVLTFGAGSRLTVL.

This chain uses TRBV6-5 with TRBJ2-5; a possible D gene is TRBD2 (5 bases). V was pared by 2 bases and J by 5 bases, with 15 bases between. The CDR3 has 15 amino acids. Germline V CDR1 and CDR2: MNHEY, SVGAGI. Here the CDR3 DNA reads TGTGCCAGCAGTTACGGGGTAGCTAGCAGGGAGACCCAGTACTTC. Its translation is CASSYGVASRETQYF.

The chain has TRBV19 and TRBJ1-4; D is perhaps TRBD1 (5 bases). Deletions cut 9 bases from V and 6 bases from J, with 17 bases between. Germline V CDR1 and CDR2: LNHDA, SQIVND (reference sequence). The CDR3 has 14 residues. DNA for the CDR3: TGTGCCAGCAGAAGGGGCAGGGCGGATGAAAAACTGTTTTTT. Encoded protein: CASRRGRADEKLFF.

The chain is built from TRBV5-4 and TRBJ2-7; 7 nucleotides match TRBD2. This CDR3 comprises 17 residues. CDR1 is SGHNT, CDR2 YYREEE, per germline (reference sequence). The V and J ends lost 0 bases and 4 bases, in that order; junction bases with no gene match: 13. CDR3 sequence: CASSLGGGSLTWYEQYF. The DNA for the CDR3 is TGTGCCAGCAGCTTGGGTGGCGGGAGTCTAACGTGGTACGAGCAGTACTTC.

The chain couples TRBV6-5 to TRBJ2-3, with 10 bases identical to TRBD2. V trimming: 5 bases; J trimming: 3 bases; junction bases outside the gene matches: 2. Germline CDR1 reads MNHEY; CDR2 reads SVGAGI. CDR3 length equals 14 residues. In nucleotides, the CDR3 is TGTGCCAGCAGTAGCGGGAGGGAAACAGATACGCAGTATTTT. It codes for CASSSGRETDTQYF.

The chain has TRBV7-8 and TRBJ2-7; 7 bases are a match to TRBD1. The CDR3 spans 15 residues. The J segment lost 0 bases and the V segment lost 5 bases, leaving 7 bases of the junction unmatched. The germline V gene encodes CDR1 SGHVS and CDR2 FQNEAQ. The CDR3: CASSPKTGLSYEQYF. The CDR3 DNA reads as TGTGCCAGCAGCCCGAAGACAGGGCTCTCCTACGAGCAGTACTTC.

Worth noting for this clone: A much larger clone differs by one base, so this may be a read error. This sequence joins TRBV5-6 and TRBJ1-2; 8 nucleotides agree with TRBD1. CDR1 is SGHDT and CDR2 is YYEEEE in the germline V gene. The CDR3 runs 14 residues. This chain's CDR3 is CASSLAAGGSGCTF. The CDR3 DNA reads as TGTGCCAGCAGCTTAGCTGCAGGGGGCTCTGGCTGCACCTTC.

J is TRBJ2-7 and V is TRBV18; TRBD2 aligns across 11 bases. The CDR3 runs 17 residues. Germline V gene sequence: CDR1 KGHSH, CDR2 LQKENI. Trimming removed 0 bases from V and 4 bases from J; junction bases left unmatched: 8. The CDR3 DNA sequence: TGTGCCAGCTCACCACCGGAGGCTAGCGGGAGGTGGTACGAGCAGTACTTC. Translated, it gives CASSPPEASGRWYEQYF.

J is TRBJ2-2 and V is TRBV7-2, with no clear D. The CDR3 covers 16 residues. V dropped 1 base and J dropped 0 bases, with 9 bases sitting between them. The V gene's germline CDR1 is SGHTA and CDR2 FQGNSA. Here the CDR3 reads CASSLGRNANTGELFF. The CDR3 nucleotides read TGTGCCAGCAGCTTAGGCCGTAACGCGAACACCGGGGAGCTGTTTTTT.

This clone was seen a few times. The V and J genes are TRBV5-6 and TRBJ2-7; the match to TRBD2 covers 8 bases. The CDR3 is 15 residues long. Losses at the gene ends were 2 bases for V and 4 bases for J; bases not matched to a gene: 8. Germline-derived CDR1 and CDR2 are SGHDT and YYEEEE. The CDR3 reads CASSFFGAGEYEQYF. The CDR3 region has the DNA TGTGCCAGCAGCTTTTTCGGAGCGGGGGAGTACGAGCAGTACTTC.

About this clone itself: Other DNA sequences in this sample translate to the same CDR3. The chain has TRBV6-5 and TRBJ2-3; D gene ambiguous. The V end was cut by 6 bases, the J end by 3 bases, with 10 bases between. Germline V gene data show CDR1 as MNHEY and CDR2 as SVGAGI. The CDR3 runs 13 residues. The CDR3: CASRTSGTDTQYF. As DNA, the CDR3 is TGTGCCAGCAGGACCTCCGGTACAGATACGCAGTATTTT.